The sequence of this TCR beta chain was determined in a study of T cell responses to AZD1222 COVID-19 vaccine. Findings of the study overall: Among the donors, most were white British and more were female, and clonal diversity was possibly underestimated.

The CDR3 covers 14 residues. Germline values: CDR1 WNHNN, CDR2 SYGVQD (reference sequence). Deletions cut 10 bases from V and 1 base from J, with 15 bases between. With regard to this clone: What it binds is unknown.

TCRdb's table, derived via immunoSEQ multiplex PCR, lists solely in-frame clones and lacks some. The data contain about 64,000 clones, about four fifths of them singletons. The chain uses TRBV10-1 and TRBJ2-3; D is possibly TRBD1 or TRBD2 (5 bases each). This sequence was found in an adult who received the AZD1222 COVID-19 vaccine. The specimen comprised peripheral blood, sampled 28 days after the second AZD1222 dose. DNA for the CDR3: TGCGCCAACTCAGACCGGGACCGCACAGATACGCAGTATTTT. Protein product: CANSDRDRTDTQYF.